A single sample is the source of the 18 T cell receptor beta chains below, sequenced in a study of cytomegalovirus exposure and HLA in healthy donors. It was with 60 Vbeta and 13 Jbeta primers that the PCR ran. Profiled with immunoSEQ multiplex PCR; TCRdb holds only in-frame clones, not every one. The sample has fewer than 120,000 clones; 86% are singletons. Specimen: PBMCs. Every receptor here comes from a man aged 40-50 years in good health and CMV-seronegative.

This CDR3 reads CASSPGGSSPNEKLFF. CDR3 sequence (DNA): TGCGCCAGCAGCCCTGGCGGCTCCTCACCTAATGAAAAACTGTTTTTT. This chain links TRBV5-1 with TRBJ1-4; D gene uncertain. Germline V gene data show CDR1 as SGHRS and CDR2 as YFSETQ. This CDR3 contains 16 residues. The V gene lost 4 bases and the J gene lost 3 bases, with 16 bases spanning the gap.

The V call is TRBV28, the J call TRBJ1-2, with D hard to call. Trimming cost V 6 bases and J 4 bases, with 12 bases left between them. CDR1 is MDHEN and CDR2 is SYDVKM in the germline V gene. The CDR3 spans 13 residues. The CDR3 region is CASRQAPFYGYTF. The CDR3 nucleotides read TGTGCCAGCAGGCAGGCCCCTTTCTATGGCTACACCTTC.

The V gene is TRBV6-6, the J gene TRBJ2-1; 10 bases align to TRBD1. The CDR3 has 16 amino acids. From germline, CDR1 is MNHNY and CDR2 SVGAGI (reference sequence). Unmatched junction bases numbered 7, after V lost 7 bases and J lost 1 base. CDR3 region: CASTPQGQGSYNEQFF. CDR3 in DNA: TGTGCCAGCACCCCACAGGGACAGGGGTCCTACAATGAGCAGTTCTTC.

The J gene is TRBJ2-2, the V gene TRBV28; 8 positions agree with TRBD2. The CDR3 covers 13 residues. CDR1 is MDHEN and CDR2 is SYDVKM in the germline V gene. The V segment lost 6 bases and the J segment 8 bases; nucleotides outside the gene matches: 5. The CDR3 DNA reads TGTGCCAGCAGGTTTCGGGAGGGTGGGGAGCTGTTTTTT. Amino acid sequence: CASRFREGGELFF. The entire variable domain, with the rest obtained from reference TRBV28 and TRBJ2-2, is as follows: DVKVTQSSRYLVKRTGEKVFLECVQDMDHENMFWYRQDPGLGLRLIYFSYDVKMKEKGDIPEGYSVSREKKERFSLILESASTNQTSMYLCASRFREGGELFFGEGSRLTVL.

V is TRBV6-5 and J is TRBJ1-1; no definite D call. The V end was cut by 8 bases, the J end by 9 bases, with 16 bases between. The CDR3 loop spans 12 amino acids. Per germline, CDR1 MNHEY and CDR2 SVGAGI. This CDR3 reads CASSLPDWKAFF. The DNA of the CDR3 is TGTGCCAGCTCTCTCCCAGACTGGAAAGCTTTCTTT.

The chain carries TRBV2 and TRBJ2-7; 9 bases agree with TRBD2. V gave up 6 bases and J gave up 3 bases; unmatched junction bases: 9. Germline CDR1 SNHLY, CDR2 FYNNEI. This CDR3 has 15 amino acids. CDR3 sequence: CASSEGLAGLYEQYF. The CDR3 DNA reads TGTGCCAGCAGCGAGGGGCTAGCGGGGCTCTACGAGCAGTACTTC.

In this sample, this clone turned up once. This chain links TRBV4-1 with TRBJ1-5, with a weak D call TRBD1 (5 bases). CDR3 length: 15 amino acids. Germline lookup yields CDR1 MGHRA and CDR2 YSYEKL. V was shortened by 0 bases and J by 3 bases, with 9 bases between the two germline ends. CDR3 loop: CASSQDDSYNQPQHF. The CDR3 region has the DNA TGCGCCAGCAGCCAAGACGACAGTTACAATCAGCCCCAGCATTTT.

There are a few counts of this clone. The chain is built from TRBV9 and TRBJ1-6; D is perhaps TRBD1 (6 bases). Germline V gives CDR1 SGDLS, CDR2 YYNGEE. The CDR3 is 16 amino acids. The V end was cut by 0 bases, the J end by 0 bases, with 7 bases between. This CDR3 is CASSVEGVSYNSPLHF. As DNA, the CDR3 is TGTGCCAGCAGCGTAGAGGGGGTCTCCTATAATTCACCCCTCCACTTT.

This clone was detected only once. The V gene is TRBV7-8, the J gene TRBJ1-1, with a weak D call TRBD1 (5 bases). The CDR3 contains 14 residues. Germline CDR1 reads SGHVS; CDR2 reads FQNEAQ. The ends were cut back, 4 bases at V and 7 bases at J, with 16 bases in the middle. The chain's CDR3 is CASSSRGVRGEAFF. CDR3 coding DNA: TGTGCCAGCAGCTCACGGGGGGTTCGTGGTGAAGCTTTCTTT.

The rearrangement uses TRBV5-6 and TRBJ1-1, with D maybe TRBD1 (5 bases). The CDR3 has 16 amino acids. V gave up 0 bases and J gave up 4 bases, with 16 bases separating them. The germline gives CDR1 SGHDT, CDR2 YYEEEE. CDR3 loop: CASSLGAWGRGTEAFF. CDR3 bases: TGTGCCAGCAGCTTGGGGGCTTGGGGAAGGGGCACTGAAGCTTTCTTT.

The genes are TRBV30 and TRBJ2-2; the D gene is possibly TRBD2 (5 bases). The CDR3 sequence is 16 residues long. V gave up 3 bases and J gave up 2 bases, with 16 bases separating them. Germline lookup yields CDR1 GTSNPN and CDR2 SVGIG (reference sequence). The CDR3 DNA is TGTGCCTGGAGGGCTTGGGAGAGAAGTAACACCGGGGAGCTGTTTTTT. Translating it yields CAWRAWERSNTGELFF.

This chain uses TRBV7-9 with TRBJ1-1; D uncertain. Trimming took off 1 base at V and 0 bases at J, with 6 bases between the two ends. This CDR3 region has 14 residues. Looked up from germline, CDR1 is SEHNR and CDR2 is FQNEAQ (reference sequence). This CDR3 is CASSLVLLNTEAFF. The CDR3 region has the DNA TGTGCCAGCAGCTTAGTTCTGTTGAACACTGAAGCTTTCTTT. The full variable domain, with the rest looked up from reference TRBV7-9 and TRBJ1-1, is DTGVSQNPRHKITKRGQNVTFRCDPISEHNRLYWYRQTLGQGPEFLTYFQNEAQLEKSRLLSDRFSAERPKGSFSTLEIQRTEQGDSAMYLCASSLVLLNTEAFFGQGTRLTVV.

This chain joins TRBV27 and TRBJ2-1; D uncertain. CDR3 length equals 16 residues. Trimming removed 4 bases at V and 9 bases at J, with 22 bases between. Germline loops: CDR1 MNHEY, CDR2 SMNVEV (reference sequence). CDR3 protein: CASSSWAGTRLSEQFF. CDR3 in DNA: TGTGCCAGCAGTTCGTGGGCCGGAACTCGGCTAAGTGAGCAGTTCTTC.

V gene TRBV28 combines with J gene TRBJ1-5, with no clear D. The V gene lost 2 bases and the J gene lost 4 bases, with 9 bases spanning the gap. CDR1 is MDHEN and CDR2 is SYDVKM in the germline V gene. The CDR3 consists of 14 residues. Here the CDR3 DNA reads TGTGCCAGCAGTTTAGTACAGAAGAATCAGCCCCAGCATTTT. Residues: CASSLVQKNQPQHF.

The chain carries TRBV5-1 and TRBJ1-1, with TRBD1 identical over 11 bases. The trim removed 4 bases at V and 3 bases at J, leaving 14 bases unmatched. There are 18 residues in the CDR3. Germline V gene lookup returns CDR1 SGHRS and CDR2 YFSETQ. The CDR3 region is CASSKGGQGAGVYTEAFF. In DNA form, the CDR3 reads TGCGCCAGCAGCAAAGGTGGACAGGGGGCTGGGGTGTACACTGAAGCTTTCTTT. The full variable domain, with the rest looked up from reference TRBV5-1 and TRBJ1-1, is KAGVTQTPRYLIKTRGQQVTLSCSPISGHRSVSWYQQTPGQGLQFLFEYFSETQRNKGNFPGRFSGRQFSNSRSEMNVSTLELGDSALYLCASSKGGQGAGVYTEAFFGQGTRLTVV.

The gene calls are TRBV2 and TRBJ2-5; tentative D call: TRBD1 (6 bases). The V end was cut by 4 bases, the J end by 6 bases, with 15 bases between. The CDR3 length is 14 residues. Germline values: CDR1 SNHLY, CDR2 FYNNEI. In nucleotides, the CDR3 is TGTGCCAGCAGTGGACAGGAAAGCCCCCAGACCCAGTACTTC. As protein: CASSGQESPQTQYF.

The chain joins TRBV5-1 to TRBJ1-2, with D perhaps TRBD1 (6 bases). This CDR3 is built from 14 residues. The germline V gene has CDR1 SGHRS and CDR2 YFSETQ. Trimming removed 5 bases at V and 4 bases at J, with 15 bases between. This CDR3 reads CASRLTQGAYGYTF. Here the CDR3 DNA reads TGCGCCAGCAGACTCACACAGGGAGCCTATGGCTACACCTTC.

The chain has TRBV29-1 and TRBJ2-5; 10 nucleotides line up with TRBD1. V shed 4 bases, J shed 4 bases, and the junction held 12 bases outside the gene matches. The CDR3 runs 16 residues. In germline, CDR1 is SQVTM, CDR2 ANQGSEA. The CDR3: CSVAPVDRGSPETQYF. In DNA form, the CDR3 reads TGCAGCGTTGCTCCCGTGGACAGGGGGTCTCCAGAGACCCAGTACTTC.